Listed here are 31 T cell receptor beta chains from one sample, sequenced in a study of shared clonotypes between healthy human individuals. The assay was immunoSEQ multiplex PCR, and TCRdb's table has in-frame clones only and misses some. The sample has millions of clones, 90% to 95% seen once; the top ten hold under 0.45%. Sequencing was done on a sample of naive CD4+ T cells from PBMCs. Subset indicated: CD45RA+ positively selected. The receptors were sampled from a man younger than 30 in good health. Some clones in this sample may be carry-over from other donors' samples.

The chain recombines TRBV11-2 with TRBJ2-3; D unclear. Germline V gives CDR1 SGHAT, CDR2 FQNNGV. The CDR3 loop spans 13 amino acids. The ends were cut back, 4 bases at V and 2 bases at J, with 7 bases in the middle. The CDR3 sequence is CASSSPATDTQYF. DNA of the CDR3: TGTGCCAGCAGCTCTCCAGCCACAGATACGCAGTATTTT.

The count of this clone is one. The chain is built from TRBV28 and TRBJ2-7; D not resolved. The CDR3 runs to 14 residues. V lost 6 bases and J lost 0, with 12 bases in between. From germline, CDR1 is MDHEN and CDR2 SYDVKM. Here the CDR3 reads CASSPPWASYEQYF. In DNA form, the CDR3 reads TGTGCCAGCAGCCCTCCCTGGGCCTCCTACGAGCAGTACTTC.

The CDR3 loop is CASSLFTVPAAGYTF. CDR3 sequence (DNA): TGTGCCAGCAGCTTATTTACAGTTCCAGCGGCTGGCTACACCTTC. This rearrangement joins TRBV7-9 to TRBJ1-2, with unresolved D. The length of the CDR3 is 15 residues. V lost 2 bases, J lost 7 bases, and 17 bases lay in between. Per germline, CDR1 SEHNR and CDR2 FQNEAQ (reference sequence).

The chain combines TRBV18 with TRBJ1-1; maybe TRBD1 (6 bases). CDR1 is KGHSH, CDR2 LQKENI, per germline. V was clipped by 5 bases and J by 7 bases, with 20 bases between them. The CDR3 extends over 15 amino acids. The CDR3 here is CASSGQSGGASEAFF. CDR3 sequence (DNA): TGTGCCAGCTCAGGACAGTCAGGCGGAGCGAGTGAAGCTTTCTTT.

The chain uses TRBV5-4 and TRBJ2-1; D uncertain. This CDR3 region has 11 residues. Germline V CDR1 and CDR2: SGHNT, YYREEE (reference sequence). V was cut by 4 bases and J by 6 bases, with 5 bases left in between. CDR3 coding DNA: TGTGCCAGCAGCAGGACCAATGAGCAGTTCTTC. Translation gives CASSRTNEQFF.

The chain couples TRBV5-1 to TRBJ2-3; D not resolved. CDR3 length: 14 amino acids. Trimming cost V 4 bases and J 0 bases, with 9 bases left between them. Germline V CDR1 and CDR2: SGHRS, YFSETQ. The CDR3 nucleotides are TGCGCCAGCAGCGTGTCTTCTAGCACAGATACGCAGTATTTT. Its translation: CASSVSSSTDTQYF.

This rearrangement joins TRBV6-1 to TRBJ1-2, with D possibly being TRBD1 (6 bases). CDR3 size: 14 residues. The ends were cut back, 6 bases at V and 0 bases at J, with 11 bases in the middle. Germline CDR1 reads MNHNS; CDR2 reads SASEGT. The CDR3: CASSLGGANYGYTF. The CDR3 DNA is TGTGCCAGCAGCCTAGGGGGAGCTAACTATGGCTACACCTTC.

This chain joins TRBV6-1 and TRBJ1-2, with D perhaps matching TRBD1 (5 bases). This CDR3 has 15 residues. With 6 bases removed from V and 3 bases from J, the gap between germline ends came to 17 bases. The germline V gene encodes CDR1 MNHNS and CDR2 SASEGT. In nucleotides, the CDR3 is TGTGCCAGCAGAGGAGTCAGGGAAAAACACTATGGCTACACCTTC. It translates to CASRGVREKHYGYTF.

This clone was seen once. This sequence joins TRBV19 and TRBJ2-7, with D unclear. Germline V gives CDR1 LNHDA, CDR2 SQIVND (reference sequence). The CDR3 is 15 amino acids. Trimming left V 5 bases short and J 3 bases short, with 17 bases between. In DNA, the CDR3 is TGTGCCAGTAGTCCTCGACATGGATCAAACTACGAGCAGTACTTC. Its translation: CASSPRHGSNYEQYF.

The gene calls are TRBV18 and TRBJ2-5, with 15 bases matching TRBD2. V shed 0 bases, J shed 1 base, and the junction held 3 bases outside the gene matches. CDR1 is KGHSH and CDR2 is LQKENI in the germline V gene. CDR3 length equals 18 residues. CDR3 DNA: TGTGCCAGCTCACCACCGGGACTAGCGGGGGGCATCCAAGAGACCCAGTACTTC. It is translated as CASSPPGLAGGIQETQYF. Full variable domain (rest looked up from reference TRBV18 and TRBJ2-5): NAGVMQNPRHLVRRRGQEARLRCSPMKGHSHVYWYRQLPEEGLKFMVYLQKENIIDESGMPKERFSAEFPKEGPSILRIQQVVRGDSAAYFCASSPPGLAGGIQETQYFGPGTRLLVL.

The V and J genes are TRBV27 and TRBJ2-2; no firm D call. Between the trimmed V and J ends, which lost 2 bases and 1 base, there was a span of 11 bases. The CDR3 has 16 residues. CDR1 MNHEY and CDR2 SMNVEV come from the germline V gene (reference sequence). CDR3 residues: CASSLLSALNTGELFF. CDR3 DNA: TGTGCCAGCAGTTTACTTTCTGCTCTGAACACCGGGGAGCTGTTTTTT.

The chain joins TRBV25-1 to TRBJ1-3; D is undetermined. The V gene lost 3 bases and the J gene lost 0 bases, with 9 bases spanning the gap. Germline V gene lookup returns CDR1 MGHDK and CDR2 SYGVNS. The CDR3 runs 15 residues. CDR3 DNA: TGTGCCAGCAGTGACCCGGTAGGCTCTGGAAACACCATATATTTT. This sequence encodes CASSDPVGSGNTIYF.

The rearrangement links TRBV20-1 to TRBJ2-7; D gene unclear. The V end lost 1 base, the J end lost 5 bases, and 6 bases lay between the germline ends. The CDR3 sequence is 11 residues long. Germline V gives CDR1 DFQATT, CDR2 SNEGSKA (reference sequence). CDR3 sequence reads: CSARVGDEQYF. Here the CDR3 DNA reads TGCAGTGCTAGAGTCGGCGACGAGCAGTACTTC.

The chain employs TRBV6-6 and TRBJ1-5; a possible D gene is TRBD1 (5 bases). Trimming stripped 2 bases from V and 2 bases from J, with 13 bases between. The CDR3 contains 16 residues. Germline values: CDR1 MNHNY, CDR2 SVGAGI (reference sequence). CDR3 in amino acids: CASSYRRVEGNQPQHF. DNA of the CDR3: TGTGCCAGCAGTTACCGCAGGGTGGAGGGCAATCAGCCCCAGCATTTT.

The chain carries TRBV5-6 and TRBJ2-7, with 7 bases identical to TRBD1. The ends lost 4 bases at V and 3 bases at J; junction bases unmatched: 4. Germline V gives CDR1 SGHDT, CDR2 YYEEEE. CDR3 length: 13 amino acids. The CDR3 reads CASSRRQGYEQYF. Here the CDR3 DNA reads TGTGCCAGCAGCCGTAGACAGGGCTACGAGCAGTACTTC.

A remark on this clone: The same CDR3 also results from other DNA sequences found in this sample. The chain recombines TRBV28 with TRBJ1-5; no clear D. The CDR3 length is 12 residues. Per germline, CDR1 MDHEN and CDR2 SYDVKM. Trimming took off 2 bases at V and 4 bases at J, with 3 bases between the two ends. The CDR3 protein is CASSLRNQPQHF. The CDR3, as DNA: TGTGCCAGCAGTTTACGAAATCAGCCCCAGCATTTT.

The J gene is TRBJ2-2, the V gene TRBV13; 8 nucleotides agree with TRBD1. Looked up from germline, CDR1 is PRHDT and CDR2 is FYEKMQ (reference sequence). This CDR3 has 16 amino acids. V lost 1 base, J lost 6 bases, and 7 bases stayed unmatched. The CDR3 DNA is TGTGCCAGCAGCTTAGACGGACAGGGAGCGGCCGGGGAGCTGTTTTTT. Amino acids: CASSLDGQGAAGELFF. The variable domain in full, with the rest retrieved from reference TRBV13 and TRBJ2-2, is AAGVIQSPRHLIKEKRETATLKCYPIPRHDTVYWYQQGPGQDPQFLISFYEKMQSDKGSIPDRFSAQQFSDYHSELNMSSLELGDSALYFCASSLDGQGAAGELFFGEGSRLTVL.

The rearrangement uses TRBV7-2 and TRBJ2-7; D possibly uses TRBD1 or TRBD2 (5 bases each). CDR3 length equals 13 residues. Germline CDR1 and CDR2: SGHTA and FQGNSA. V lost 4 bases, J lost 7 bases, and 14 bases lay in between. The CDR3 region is CASSSSGTREQYF. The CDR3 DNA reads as TGTGCCAGCAGCTCCTCCGGGACGAGGGAGCAGTACTTC.

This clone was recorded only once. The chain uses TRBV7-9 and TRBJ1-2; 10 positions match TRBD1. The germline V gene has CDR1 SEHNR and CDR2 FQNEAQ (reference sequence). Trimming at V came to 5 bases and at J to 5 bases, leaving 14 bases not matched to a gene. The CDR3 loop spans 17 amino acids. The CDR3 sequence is CASSRDRGLTRAYGYTF. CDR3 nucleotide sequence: TGTGCCAGCAGCCGGGACAGGGGTCTAACTCGAGCTTATGGCTACACCTTC.

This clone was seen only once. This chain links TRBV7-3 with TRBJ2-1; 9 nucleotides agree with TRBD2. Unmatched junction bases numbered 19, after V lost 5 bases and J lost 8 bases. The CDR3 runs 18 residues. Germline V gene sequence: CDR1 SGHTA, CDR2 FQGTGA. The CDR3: CASSPRPVSGSRDHEQFF. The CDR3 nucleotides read TGTGCCAGCAGCCCCCGACCCGTTAGCGGGAGCAGGGACCATGAGCAGTTCTTC.

CDR3 region: CASSEGDGGLYGYTF. DNA of the CDR3: TGTGCCAGCAGTGAAGGGGATGGAGGGCTCTATGGCTACACCTTC. The chain joins TRBV6-1 to TRBJ1-2, with no clear D. There are 15 residues in the CDR3. Germline CDR1 MNHNS, CDR2 SASEGT. Deletions cut 1 base from V and 4 bases from J, with 13 bases between.

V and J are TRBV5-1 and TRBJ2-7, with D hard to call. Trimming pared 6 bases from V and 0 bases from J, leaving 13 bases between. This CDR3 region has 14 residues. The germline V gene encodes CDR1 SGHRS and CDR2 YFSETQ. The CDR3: CASITHYPSYEQYF. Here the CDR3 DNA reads TGCGCCAGCATTACCCATTACCCCTCCTACGAGCAGTACTTC.

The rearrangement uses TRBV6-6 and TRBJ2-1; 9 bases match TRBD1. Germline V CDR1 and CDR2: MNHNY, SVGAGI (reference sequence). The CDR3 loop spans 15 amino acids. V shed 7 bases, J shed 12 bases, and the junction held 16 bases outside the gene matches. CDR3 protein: CASTTGTGRWGGQFF. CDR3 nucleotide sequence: TGTGCCAGCACCACCGGGACAGGGCGGTGGGGGGGGCAGTTCTTC.

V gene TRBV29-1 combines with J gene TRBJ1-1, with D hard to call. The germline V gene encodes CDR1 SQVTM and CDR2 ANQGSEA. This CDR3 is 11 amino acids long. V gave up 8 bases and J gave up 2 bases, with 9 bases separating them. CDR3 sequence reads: CSLYLNTEAFF. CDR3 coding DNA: TGCAGCCTATATCTAAACACTGAAGCTTTCTTT.

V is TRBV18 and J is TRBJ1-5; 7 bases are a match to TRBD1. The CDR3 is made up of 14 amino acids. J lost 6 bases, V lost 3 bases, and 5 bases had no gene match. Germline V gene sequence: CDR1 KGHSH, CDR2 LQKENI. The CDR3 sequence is CASSPDRAGQPQHF. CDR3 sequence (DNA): TGTGCCAGCTCACCCGACAGGGCGGGTCAGCCCCAGCATTTT. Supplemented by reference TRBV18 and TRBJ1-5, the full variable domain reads NAGVMQNPRHLVRRRGQEARLRCSPMKGHSHVYWYRQLPEEGLKFMVYLQKENIIDESGMPKERFSAEFPKEGPSILRIQQVVRGDSAAYFCASSPDRAGQPQHFGDGTRLSIL.

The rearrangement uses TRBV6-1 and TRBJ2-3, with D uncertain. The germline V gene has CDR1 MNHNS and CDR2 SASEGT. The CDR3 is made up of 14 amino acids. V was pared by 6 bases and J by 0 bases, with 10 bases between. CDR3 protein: CASSPNFSTDTQYF. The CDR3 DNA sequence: TGTGCCAGCAGCCCCAACTTTAGCACAGATACGCAGTATTTT.

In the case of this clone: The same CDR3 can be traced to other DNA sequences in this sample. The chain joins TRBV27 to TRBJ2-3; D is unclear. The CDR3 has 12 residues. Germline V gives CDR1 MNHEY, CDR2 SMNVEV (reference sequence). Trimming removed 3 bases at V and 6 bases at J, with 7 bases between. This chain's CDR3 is CASSFLGDTQYF. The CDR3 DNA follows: TGTGCCAGCAGTTTTTTGGGGGATACGCAGTATTTT.

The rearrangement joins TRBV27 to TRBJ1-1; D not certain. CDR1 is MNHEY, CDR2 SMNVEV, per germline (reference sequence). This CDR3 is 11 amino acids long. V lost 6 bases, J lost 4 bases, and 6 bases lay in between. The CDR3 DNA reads TGTGCCAGCAGGGCGAGCACTGAAGCTTTCTTT. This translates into CASRASTEAFF.

DNA for the CDR3: TGCGCCAGCAGCTTGGGGCGACCCCGGTCCGGAAACACCATATATTTT. Encoded protein: CASSLGRPRSGNTIYF. The rearrangement links TRBV5-1 to TRBJ1-3; D is unclear. CDR1 and CDR2 from the germline V gene are SGHRS and YFSETQ. V was clipped by 0 bases and J by 4 bases, with 14 bases between them. The CDR3 runs to 16 residues.

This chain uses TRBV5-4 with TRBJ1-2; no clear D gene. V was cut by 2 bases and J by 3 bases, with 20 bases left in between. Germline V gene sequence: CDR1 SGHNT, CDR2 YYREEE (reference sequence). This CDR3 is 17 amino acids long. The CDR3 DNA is TGTGCCAGCAGCTTCCCTGGACCGAGTCGAATAGACTATGGCTACACCTTC. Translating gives CASSFPGPSRIDYGYTF.

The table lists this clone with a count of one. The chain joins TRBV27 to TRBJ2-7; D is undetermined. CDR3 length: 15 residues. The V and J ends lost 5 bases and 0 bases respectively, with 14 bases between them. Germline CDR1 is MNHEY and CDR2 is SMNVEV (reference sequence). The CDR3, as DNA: TGTGCCAGCAGTATAAATACTCAGAGCTCCTACGAGCAGTACTTC. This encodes CASSINTQSSYEQYF.